The rows below give T cell receptor beta chains drawn from one sample of a study of T cell repertoires in cytomegalovirus infection. From the reads, TCRdb called clonotypes with MiXCR, one entry per CDR3 protein. The profile covers some 600,000 distinct CDR3 sequences, with 20% to 25% appearing a single time and approximately 8.2% taken by the ten largest. Material for sequencing was CD8+ T cells from PBMCs. The receptors shown here come from a human donor in good health (CMV status not recorded). Some clones in this sample may be carry-over from other donors' samples. The CDR3 runs from the conserved cysteine through the conserved F or W. Fields, in order: V gene, CDR3 length, clone size, J gene, D gene, CDR3 DNA, CDR3 protein. D genes are given only for firm matches. A clone size is listed for some rows: how often the clone was seen (once, few, many), or a class if it is expanded.

TRBV7-8	15	many	TRBJ2-7	TRBD1	TGTGCCAGCAGCATTACAGGGGGGCCTGGATACGAGCAGTACTTC	CASSITGGPGYEQYF
TRBV12-3/TRBV12-4	14	few	TRBJ1-1	.	TGTGCCAGCAGTCTCGTTAGGTGGGGGGCTGAAGCTTTCTTT	CASSLVRWGAEAFF
TRBV7-9	17	.	TRBJ1-2	.	TGTGCCAGCAGCCGCGGATCAGGCCTCCCGGAGGGCTATGGCTACACCTTC	CASSRGSGLPEGYGYTF
TRBV29-1	12	.	TRBJ2-5	.	TGCAGCGTCCGACAGGACCAAGAGACCCAGTACTTC	CSVRQDQETQYF
TRBV7-6	13	few	TRBJ2-5	.	TGTGCCAGCAGCTTAGATAACCCGGAGACCCAGTACTTC	CASSLDNPETQYF
TRBV2	15	few	TRBJ2-1	TRBD2	TGTGCCAGCAGTGAAGCTTCTAGCGGAGACAATGAGCAGTTCTTC	CASSEASSGDNEQFF
TRBV5-1	15	.	TRBJ2-1	.	TGCGCCAGCAGCTTGGCCGGGGCCCCGAATAATGAGCAGTTCTTC	CASSLAGAPNNEQFF
TRBV28	16	.	TRBJ1-1	.	TGTGCCAGCAGTTTTGACCAAATCTACCGGGAGGTTGAAGCTTTCTTT	CASSFDQIYREVEAFF
TRBV7-2	13	many	TRBJ1-1	.	TGTGCCAGCAGCACCCACGAGGCTTCTGAAGCTTTCTTT	CASSTHEASEAFF
TRBV6-2/TRBV6-3	16	few	TRBJ2-1	TRBD2	TGTGCCAGCAGTTACTCGATAAGCGGGGGGTGGAATGAGCAGTTCTTC	CASSYSISGGWNEQFF
TRBV7-9	15	.	TRBJ2-5	TRBD1	TGTGTCAGCAGCTTAGTCGGACAGGGTGCTGAGACCCAGTACTTC	CVSSLVGQGAETQYF
TRBV6-6	11	once	TRBJ1-1	.	TGTGCCAGCCCGGGCCTCATAGAAGCTTTCTTT	CASPGLIEAFF
TRBV11-2	15	many	TRBJ2-1	.	TGTGCCAGCGGAGATGGGAATAGCGCCTACAATGAGCAGTTCTTC	CASGDGNSAYNEQFF
TRBV6-5	11	many	TRBJ2-5	.	TGTGCCAGCAGTTACTCGGAGACCCAGTACTTC	CASSYSETQYF
TRBV12-3/TRBV12-4	16	many	TRBJ2-1	.	TGTGCCAGCACCCTTCCGACAGTCCAAAAGAACAATGAGCAGTTCTTC	CASTLPTVQKNNEQFF
TRBV11-2	15	.	TRBJ2-5	TRBD1	TGTGCCAGCAGCCCCCGGGGACAGGGTAGGGAGACCCAGTACTTC	CASSPRGQGRETQYF
TRBV6-5	14	many	TRBJ1-5	.	TGTGCCAGCAGTTACTCGGGTAGCAATCAGCCCCAGCATTTT	CASSYSGSNQPQHF
TRBV7-9	16	many	TRBJ2-1	TRBD1	TGTGCCAGCAGCCTAGTGGCAGGGGGAGATTACAATGAGCAGTTCTTC	CASSLVAGGDYNEQFF
TRBV11-2	19	few	TRBJ2-5	TRBD2	TGTGCCAGCAGCCATTACCTGGGACTAGCGGGGGAGACCCAAGAGACCCAGTACTTC	CASSHYLGLAGETQETQYF
TRBV20-1	14	.	TRBJ2-5	.	TGCAGTGCTAGAGATCGAAGGTTCCAAGAGACCCAGTACTTC	CSARDRRFQETQYF
TRBV28	13	few	TRBJ2-1	.	TGTGCCAGCAAGTTTCGGGAAGACAATGAGCAGTTCTTC	CASKFREDNEQFF
TRBV7-8	13	many	TRBJ2-2	.	TGTGCCAGCAGCTACTACCAGACCGGGGAGCTGTTTTTT	CASSYYQTGELFF
TRBV6-6	19	.	TRBJ2-1	TRBD2	TGTGCCAGCAGTTACTCGATGATACCGACTAGCGGGGGGGACAATGAGCAGTTCTTC	CASSYSMIPTSGGDNEQFF
TRBV6-2/TRBV6-3	14	many	TRBJ1-1	.	TGTGCCAGCAGTTACAAGGCACCGAACACTGAAGCTTTCTTT	CASSYKAPNTEAFF
TRBV2	15	.	TRBJ2-1	.	TGTGCCAGCCCCCTGATCAGGGGGAGGTACAATGAGCAGTTCTTC	CASPLIRGRYNEQFF
TRBV6-5	15	many	TRBJ2-1	.	TGTGCCAGCAGTTACGGGGGGACCGGCTACAATGAGCAGTTCTTC	CASSYGGTGYNEQFF
TRBV7-3	16	.	TRBJ2-3	TRBD1	TGTGCCAGCAGCTTAGGAGACAGGGTGGGCACAGATACGCAGTATTTT	CASSLGDRVGTDTQYF
TRBV7-8	17	many	TRBJ2-3	.	TGTGCCAGCAGCTCCCCCCCCGAGGGGGGCAACACAGATACGCAGTATTTT	CASSSPPEGGNTDTQYF
TRBV5-1	14	few	TRBJ1-5	.	TGCGCCAGCAGGGCTACGGGGGGAGACCAGCCCCAGCATTTT	CASRATGGDQPQHF
TRBV20-1	13	.	TRBJ2-7	.	TGCAGTGCCAGGGGACAAACCGACTACGAGCAGTACTTC	CSARGQTDYEQYF
TRBV25-1	15	.	TRBJ1-2	TRBD1	TGTGCCAGCAGTGAATATGGGACAGGAGGTTATGGCTACACCTTC	CASSEYGTGGYGYTF
TRBV28	16	many	TRBJ2-1	TRBD1	TGTGCCAGCAGTTTCGGATGGGCAGGGGGAAGTGATGAGCAGTTCTTC	CASSFGWAGGSDEQFF
TRBV28	13	once	TRBJ1-1	.	TGTGCCAGCAGTTTGGCCCACACTACGGAAGCTTTCTTT	CASSLAHTTEAFF
TRBV5-3	15	.	TRBJ1-2	TRBD1	TGTGCCAGCAGCCTTCGGACAGGAGAGGACTATGGCTACACCTTC	CASSLRTGEDYGYTF
TRBV2	15	few	TRBJ1-5	.	TGTGCCAGCAGTGAATTCGCCGCGAGCAATCAGCCCCAGCATTTT	CASSEFAASNQPQHF
TRBV4-3	14	many	TRBJ2-1	.	TGCGCCAGCAGCTACGGCCGTCCGGGCAATGAGCAGTTCTTC	CASSYGRPGNEQFF
TRBV6-6	19	few	TRBJ2-7	TRBD1	TGTGCCAGCAGTTACCCTCGACAGGGGCCCCAAACTTCCTCCTACGAGCAGTACTTC	CASSYPRQGPQTSSYEQYF
TRBV7-9	15	.	TRBJ2-1	.	TGTGCCAGCAGCTTCTACCGGGAGAGATACAATGAGCAGTTCTTC	CASSFYRERYNEQFF
TRBV2	14	.	TRBJ1-3	.	TGTGCCAGCAGGGAGGGTATTCGAGGAAACACCATATATTTT	CASREGIRGNTIYF
TRBV14	15	.	TRBJ1-5	TRBD1	TGTGCCAGCAACCTTAGGGACAGAAACAATCAGCCCCAGCATTTT	CASNLRDRNNQPQHF
TRBV7-9	14	many	TRBJ2-1	.	TGTGCCACTAAGGGGGACGGCGCCTACAATGAGCAGTTCTTC	CATKGDGAYNEQFF
TRBV7-9	15	few	TRBJ1-1	.	TGTGCCAGCAGCTCTCCCGGACCGGAGAACACTGAAGCTTTCTTT	CASSSPGPENTEAFF
TRBV14	14	few	TRBJ2-1	TRBD1	TGTGCCAGCAGGGGGACAGAAGGGGGACGGGAGCAGTTCTTC	CASRGTEGGREQFF
TRBV7-9	18	many	TRBJ2-3	TRBD2	TGTGCCAGCAGCCCGAGGACTAGCGGGGGATTTGCAACAGATACGCAGTATTTT	CASSPRTSGGFATDTQYF